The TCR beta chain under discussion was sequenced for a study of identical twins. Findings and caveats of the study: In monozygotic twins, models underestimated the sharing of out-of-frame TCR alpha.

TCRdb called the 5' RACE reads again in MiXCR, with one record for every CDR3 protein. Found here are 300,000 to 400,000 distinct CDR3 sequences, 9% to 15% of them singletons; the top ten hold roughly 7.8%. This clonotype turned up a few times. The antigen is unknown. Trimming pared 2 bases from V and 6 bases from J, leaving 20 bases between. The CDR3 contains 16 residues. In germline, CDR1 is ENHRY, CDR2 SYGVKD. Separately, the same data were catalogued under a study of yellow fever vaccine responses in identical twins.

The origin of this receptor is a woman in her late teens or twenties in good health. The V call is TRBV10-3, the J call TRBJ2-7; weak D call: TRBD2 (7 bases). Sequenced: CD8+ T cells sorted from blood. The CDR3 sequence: CAISEETGGIRGEQYF. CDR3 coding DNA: TGTGCCATCAGTGAGGAAACGGGGGGCATTAGGGGCGAGCAGTACTTC.